The rows below give T cell receptor beta chains drawn from one sample of a study of blood T cell repertoires in COVID-19. The table came from immunoSEQ multiplex PCR; TCRdb's copy has only in-frame clones and leaves some out. The profile covers 150,000 to 200,000 clones, with 77% appearing a single time and 2.5% to 3% taken by the ten largest. What was sequenced was peripheral blood. The receptors stem from a man in his 70s with acute or convalescent COVID-19. CDR3s leave out the opening cysteine and the closing phenylalanine or tryptophan. A D gene is named only where the DNA matches it firmly. Size is stated for part of the rows, as once, few or many counts, or as a class when the clone is expanded.

abundance: -
j_gene: TRBJ2-1
d_gene: TRBD2
v_gene: TRBV29-1
CDR3aa: SVGLGAGNNEQF

abundance: once
j_gene: TRBJ1-2
d_gene: -
v_gene: TRBV7-2
CDR3aa: ASSLDENYGYT

abundance: -
j_gene: TRBJ2-1
d_gene: -
v_gene: TRBV5-1
CDR3aa: ASSLGGSGGEQF

abundance: -
j_gene: TRBJ2-1
d_gene: TRBD2
v_gene: TRBV7-6
CDR3aa: ASSPRGSSSYNEQF

abundance: -
j_gene: TRBJ2-5
d_gene: -
v_gene: TRBV7-6
CDR3aa: ASSLASQETQY

abundance: -
j_gene: TRBJ1-3
d_gene: -
v_gene: TRBV15
CDR3aa: ATSREGSGGNTIY

abundance: -
j_gene: TRBJ2-7
d_gene: -
v_gene: TRBV18
CDR3aa: ASSLSYEQY

abundance: -
j_gene: TRBJ2-5
d_gene: TRBD2
v_gene: TRBV28
CDR3aa: ASSLLAGDVRAQY

abundance: few
j_gene: TRBJ1-1
d_gene: TRBD1
v_gene: TRBV14
CDR3aa: ASSQQGAGTEAF

abundance: -
j_gene: TRBJ1-5
d_gene: TRBD1
v_gene: TRBV7-9
CDR3aa: ASSLPSPGQGDNQPQH

abundance: once
j_gene: TRBJ2-7
d_gene: -
v_gene: TRBV18
CDR3aa: ASSPPSIYEQY

abundance: -
j_gene: TRBJ2-6
d_gene: -
v_gene: TRBV6-5
CDR3aa: ASSYQSSGANVLT

abundance: few
j_gene: TRBJ2-1
d_gene: TRBD2
v_gene: TRBV4-1
CDR3aa: ASSQDFQRGWDNEQF

abundance: once
j_gene: TRBJ1-4
d_gene: -
v_gene: TRBV19
CDR3aa: ASSVDSSNEKLF

abundance: -
j_gene: TRBJ2-1
d_gene: TRBD2
v_gene: TRBV9
CDR3aa: ASSWTSGSRNEQF

abundance: -
j_gene: TRBJ1-4
d_gene: TRBD1
v_gene: TRBV19
CDR3aa: ASRDRPQEKLF

abundance: -
j_gene: TRBJ2-2
d_gene: TRBD2
v_gene: TRBV9
CDR3aa: ASSVVAGGPTGELF

abundance: -
j_gene: TRBJ2-3
d_gene: TRBD2
v_gene: TRBV5-4
CDR3aa: ASSPLAGDADTQY

abundance: -
j_gene: TRBJ2-1
d_gene: TRBD2
v_gene: TRBV28
CDR3aa: ASSLGGRAVGEQF

abundance: -
j_gene: TRBJ2-2
d_gene: -
v_gene: TRBV9
CDR3aa: ASSVAPGELF

abundance: few
j_gene: TRBJ1-5
d_gene: -
v_gene: TRBV6-5
CDR3aa: ASSYGAGNQPQH

abundance: -
j_gene: TRBJ2-1
d_gene: TRBD2
v_gene: TRBV6-2/TRBV6-3
CDR3aa: ASSYRLAGGPHEQF

abundance: -
j_gene: TRBJ2-6
d_gene: -
v_gene: TRBV15
CDR3aa: ATSSAQGFGANVLT

abundance: few
j_gene: TRBJ2-3
d_gene: TRBD2
v_gene: TRBV11-2
CDR3aa: ASSLQASGGAGDTQY

abundance: -
j_gene: TRBJ2-5
d_gene: -
v_gene: TRBV6-5
CDR3aa: ASSLDIQETQY

abundance: -
j_gene: TRBJ1-2
d_gene: TRBD1
v_gene: TRBV5-6
CDR3aa: ASSRTGLNAESYYT

abundance: -
j_gene: TRBJ2-7
d_gene: -
v_gene: TRBV27
CDR3aa: ASSSQGGSYEQY

abundance: -
j_gene: TRBJ2-1
d_gene: TRBD1
v_gene: TRBV19
CDR3aa: ASRSDREYFNEQF

abundance: -
j_gene: TRBJ1-2
d_gene: TRBD1
v_gene: TRBV5-1
CDR3aa: ASSPDREGYT

abundance: once
j_gene: TRBJ1-2
d_gene: TRBD1
v_gene: TRBV27
CDR3aa: ASSPLSPTGANYGYT

abundance: few
j_gene: TRBJ1-6
d_gene: -
v_gene: TRBV3-1/TRBV3-2
CDR3aa: ASSEVRLSPLH

abundance: -
j_gene: TRBJ1-1
d_gene: -
v_gene: TRBV7-9
CDR3aa: ASSFRVNTEAF

abundance: few
j_gene: TRBJ1-2
d_gene: TRBD1
v_gene: TRBV10-3
CDR3aa: AIRGTGTSRGYT